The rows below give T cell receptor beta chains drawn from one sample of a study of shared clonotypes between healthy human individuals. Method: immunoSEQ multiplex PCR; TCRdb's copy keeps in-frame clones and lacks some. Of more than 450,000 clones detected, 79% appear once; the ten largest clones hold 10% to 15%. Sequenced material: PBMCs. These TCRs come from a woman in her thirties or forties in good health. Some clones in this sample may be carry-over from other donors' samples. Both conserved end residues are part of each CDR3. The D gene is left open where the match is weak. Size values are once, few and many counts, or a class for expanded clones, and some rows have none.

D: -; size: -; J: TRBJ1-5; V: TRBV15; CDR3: CATSRDSVRLHSDQPQHF; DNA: TGTGCCACCAGCAGAGATTCGGTACGCCTTCATAGCGATCAGCCCCAGCATTTT
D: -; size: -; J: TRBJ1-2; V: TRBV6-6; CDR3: CASSSRRTNNYGYTF; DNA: TGTGCCAGCAGTTCCAGGCGCACAAATAACTATGGCTACACCTTC
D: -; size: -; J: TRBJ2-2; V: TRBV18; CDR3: CASSPGLNTGELFF; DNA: TGTGCCAGCTCACCTGGGTTGAACACCGGGGAGCTGTTTTTT
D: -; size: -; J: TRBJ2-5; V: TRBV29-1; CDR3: CSVAMSGQETQYF; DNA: TGCAGCGTTGCGATGTCAGGACAAGAGACCCAGTACTTC
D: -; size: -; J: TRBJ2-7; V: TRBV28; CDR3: CASSLAFPSPQNPLATYEQYF; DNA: TGTGCCAGCAGTCTTGCTTTTCCGTCTCCACAAAACCCCCTGGCCACCTACGAGCAGTACTTC
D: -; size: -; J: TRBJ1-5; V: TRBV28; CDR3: CASSLFIQPQHF; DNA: TGTGCCAGCAGTTTATTCATTCAGCCCCAGCATTTT
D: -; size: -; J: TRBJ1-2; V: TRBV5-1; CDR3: CASSLGGIGNYGYTF; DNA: TGCGCCAGCAGCTTGGGGGGAATCGGAAACTATGGCTACACCTTC
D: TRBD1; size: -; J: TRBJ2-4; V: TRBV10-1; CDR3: CASSEGRGLAKNIQYF; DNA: TGCGCCAGCAGTGAAGGCAGGGGGCTTGCCAAAAACATTCAGTACTTC
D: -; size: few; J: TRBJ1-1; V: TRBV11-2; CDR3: CASSLSGSTEAFF; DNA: TGTGCCAGCAGCTTATCAGGGTCCACTGAAGCTTTCTTT
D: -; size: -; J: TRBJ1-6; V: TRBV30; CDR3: CAWSVVKNNSPLHF; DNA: TGTGCCTGGAGTGTAGTAAAAAATAATTCACCCCTCCACTTT
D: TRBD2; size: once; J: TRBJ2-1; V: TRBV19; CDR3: CASSKVAGVNEQFF; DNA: TGTGCCAGTAGTAAAGTAGCGGGAGTCAATGAGCAGTTCTTC
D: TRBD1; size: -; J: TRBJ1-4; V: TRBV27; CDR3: CASSLAVRGDRVEKLFF; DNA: TGTGCCAGCAGTTTAGCCGTCCGGGGAGACAGGGTCGAAAAACTGTTTTTT
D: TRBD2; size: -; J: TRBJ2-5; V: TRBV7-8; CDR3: CASSLRRGLADRETQYF; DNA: TGTGCCAGCAGCTTACGTAGGGGACTAGCAGACCGGGAGACCCAGTACTTC
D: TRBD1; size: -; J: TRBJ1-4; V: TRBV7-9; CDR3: CASSAPRGQGNEKLFF; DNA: TGTGCCAGCAGCGCGCCTAGGGGGCAGGGTAATGAAAAACTGTTTTTT
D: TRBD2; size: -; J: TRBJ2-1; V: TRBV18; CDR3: CASSPRLAGSSYNEQFF; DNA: TGTGCCAGCTCACCTCGCCTAGCGGGAAGCTCCTACAATGAGCAGTTCTTC
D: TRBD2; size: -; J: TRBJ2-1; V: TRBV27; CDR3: CASNRGRTYNEQFF; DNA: TGTGCCAGCAACCGCGGGAGGACCTACAATGAGCAGTTCTTC
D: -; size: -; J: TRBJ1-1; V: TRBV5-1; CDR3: CASSSGAHTEAFF; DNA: TGCGCCAGCAGCTCTGGGGCCCACACTGAAGCTTTCTTT
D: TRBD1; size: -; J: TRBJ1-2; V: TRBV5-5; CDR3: CASSSGGYNYGYTF; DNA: TGTGCCAGCAGCTCAGGGGGCTATAACTATGGCTACACCTTC
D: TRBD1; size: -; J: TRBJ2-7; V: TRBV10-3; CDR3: CAISDPRDRGIYEQYF; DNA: TGTGCCATCAGTGACCCCCGGGACAGGGGTATCTACGAGCAGTACTTC
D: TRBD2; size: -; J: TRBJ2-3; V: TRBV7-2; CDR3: CASSPRLAGGNTQYF; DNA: TGTGCCAGCAGCCCCCGACTAGCGGGAGGGAATACGCAGTATTTT
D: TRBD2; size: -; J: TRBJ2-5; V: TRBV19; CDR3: CASSQLAGGPKTQYF; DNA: TGTGCCAGTAGTCAACTAGCGGGAGGGCCGAAGACCCAGTACTTC
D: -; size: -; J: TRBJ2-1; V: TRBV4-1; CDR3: CASSQGGSGGEQFF; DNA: TGCGCCAGCAGCCAAGGGGGGAGTGGGGGTGAGCAGTTCTTC
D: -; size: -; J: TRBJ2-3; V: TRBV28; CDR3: CATIRGGADTQYF; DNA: TGTGCCACTATACGCGGAGGGGCAGATACGCAGTATTTT
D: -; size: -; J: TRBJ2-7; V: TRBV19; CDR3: CASSLKWTGLYEQYF; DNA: TGTGCCAGTAGTCTAAAGTGGACCGGACTCTACGAGCAGTACTTC